The 5 T cell receptor beta chains below all came from one sample that was sequenced in a study of OX40 agonist ivuxolimab in advanced cancers. The table came from immunoSEQ multiplex PCR; TCRdb's copy has only in-frame clones and leaves some out. This table holds about 21,000 clones, around 85% found once. The sequences come from CD4+ or CD8+ T cells sorted from blood, collected in a trial of the OX40 agonist ivuxolimab. Every receptor here comes from an adult with an advanced solid tumor such as melanoma, head and neck, liver or kidney cancer.

This chain joins TRBV28 and TRBJ2-5; D not resolved. Between the trimmed V and J ends, which lost 5 bases and 0 bases, there was a span of 7 bases. The CDR3 sequence is 13 residues long. Germline V gene lookup returns CDR1 MDHEN and CDR2 SYDVKM. The CDR3 nucleotides are TGTGCCAGCAGTCTTTTAGACCAAGAGACCCAGTACTTC. Amino acid sequence: CASSLLDQETQYF.

This chain's CDR3 is CAISDPSGAYGYTF. DNA of the CDR3: TGTGCCATCAGTGACCCATCAGGGGCCTATGGCTACACCTTC. This chain links TRBV10-3 with TRBJ1-2, with D possibly matching TRBD1 (6 bases). V lost 3 bases to trimming and J lost 4 bases, with 12 bases between them. The CDR3 contains 14 residues. CDR1 and CDR2 from the germline V gene are ENHRY and SYGVKD.

The CDR3 DNA sequence: TGTGCCAGCAGTTTAGGGCCATTCGGGGAGCTGTTTTTT. It translates to CASSLGPFGELFF. This rearrangement joins TRBV27 to TRBJ2-2, with D unclear. Per the germline V gene, CDR1 is MNHEY and CDR2 is SMNVEV (reference sequence). With 2 bases removed from V and 7 bases from J, the gap between germline ends came to 8 bases. CDR3 length equals 13 residues.

This chain connects TRBV28 to TRBJ1-1; D not resolved. This CDR3 is 14 amino acids long. Per germline, CDR1 MDHEN and CDR2 SYDVKM. V was shortened by 9 bases and J by 3 bases, with 17 bases between the two germline ends. The CDR3 is CASSWEGGDTEAFF. The CDR3 region has the DNA TGTGCCAGTAGCTGGGAGGGTGGTGACACTGAAGCTTTCTTT.

This chain uses TRBV7-6 with TRBJ1-5; no clear D gene. The CDR3 runs to 13 residues. Trimming cost V 0 bases and J 7 bases, with 7 bases left between them. Germline values: CDR1 SGHVS, CDR2 FNYEAQ. Here the CDR3 reads CASSLAISQPQHF. CDR3 in DNA: TGTGCCAGCAGCTTAGCGATTTCCCAGCCCCAGCATTTT.